This T cell receptor beta chain was recovered during a study of cytomegalovirus exposure and HLA in healthy donors (TCRdb year 2017). Notes on the research overall: The 666 repertoires of the first cohort and the 95 to 150 validation repertoires were produced on the same platform, according to a later analysis. The study aimed to test whether cataloging public T cell receptors could reveal signatures of past pathogen exposure. A separate validation cohort of approximately 130 different subjects was used in addition to the roughly 670-subject first cohort. To predict cytomegalovirus infection status, the study brought together high-throughput TCR immunosequencing, statistical association of individual TCRs with disease status, and machine learning. The full study reports these points: The study gave a list of about 150 TCR beta chains associated with cytomegalovirus. It was suggested by the authors that the approach could potentially be generalized to other disease states and immunological phenotypes. The classifier was reported to diagnose cytomegalovirus status with high specificity and sensitivity in both the original cohort and the validation cohort. The validation cohort had no HLA typing available for a later analysis, so co-occurrence within that cohort was assessed over all 120 or so repertoires. A few of the identified cytomegalovirus-associated TCR beta chains were confirmed in vitro to be specific for cytomegalovirus antigens. Most TCR sequences were seen in very few donors, while some public TCRs were found in many individuals. Subsequent analysis determined that TCRs grouped into clusters in the first cohort also showed a tendency toward co-occurrence across the roughly 130 validation repertoires, and roughly 94% of cluster scores exceeded 0.

The donors belonged to the validation cohort of 90 to 150 subjects, which was separate from the 666-subject first cohort. The library was generated by the immunoSEQ multiplex PCR assay. From the authors' description of their analysis: A statistical classification framework was built for diagnosing cytomegalovirus status from the catalog of TCR beta chain sequences. TCRdb retrieved this table from immuneACCESS and kept in-frame rearrangements only. Not all clones are present; in checked studies, unresolved V genes account for under half, and no reason is known for the remainder. V and J calls and clone size follow that table, whereas D and trimming were derived from the DNA. The sample yields about 130,000 clones; 85% to 95% were counted once. Jointly, the top ten make up less than 1.5% of the sample. As for this clone: Its target antigen remains unknown. Per-base quality was not reported, and no clone a single base away is much larger than it.

This TCR came from a woman between 18 and 29 years old in good health and CMV-seronegative. Sequenced input: PBMCs.

This receptor has the CDR3 CASSFETGGSVGYTF. The nucleotide sequence reads TGTGCCAGCAGTTTTGAAACAGGGGGCTCGGTTGGCTACACCTTC. The chain uses TRBV28 and TRBJ1-2; the junction holds 9 bases that match TRBD1. For this chain, trimming is 3 bases at the V end and 7 bases at the J end, and the number of junction bases without a gene match is 9. From the cysteine through the phenylalanine, the CDR3 covers 15 amino acids. Only the CDR3 part of the read is kept: 45 bases, read in frame from the first base. The germline V gene specifies MDHEN as CDR1 and SYDVKM as CDR2.